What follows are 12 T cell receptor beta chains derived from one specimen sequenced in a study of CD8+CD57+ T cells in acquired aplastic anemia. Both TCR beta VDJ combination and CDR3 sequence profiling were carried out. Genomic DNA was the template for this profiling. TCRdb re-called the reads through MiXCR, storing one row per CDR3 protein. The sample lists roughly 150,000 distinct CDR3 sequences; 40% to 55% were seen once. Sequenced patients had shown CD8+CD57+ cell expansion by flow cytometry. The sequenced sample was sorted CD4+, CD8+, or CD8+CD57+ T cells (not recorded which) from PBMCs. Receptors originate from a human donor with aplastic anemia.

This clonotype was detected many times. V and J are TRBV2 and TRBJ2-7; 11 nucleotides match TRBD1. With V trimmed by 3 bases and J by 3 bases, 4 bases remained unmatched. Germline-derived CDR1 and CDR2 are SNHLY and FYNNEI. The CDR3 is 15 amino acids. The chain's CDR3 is CASSEGTGGFYEQYV. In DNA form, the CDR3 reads TGTGCCAGCAGTGAGGGGACAGGGGGATTCTACGAGCAGTACGTC.

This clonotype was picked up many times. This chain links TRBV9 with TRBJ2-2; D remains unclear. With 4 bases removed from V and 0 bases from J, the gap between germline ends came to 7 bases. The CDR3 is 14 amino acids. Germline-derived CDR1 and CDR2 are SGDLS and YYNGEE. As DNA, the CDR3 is TGTGCCAGCAGCACCGCCCCGAACACCGGGGAGCTGTTTTTT. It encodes CASSTAPNTGELFF.

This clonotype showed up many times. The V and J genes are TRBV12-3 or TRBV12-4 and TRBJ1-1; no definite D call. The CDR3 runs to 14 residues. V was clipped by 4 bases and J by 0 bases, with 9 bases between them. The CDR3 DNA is TGTGCCAGCAGTTACAAACCTTTGAACACTGAAGCTTTCTTT. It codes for CASSYKPLNTEAFF.

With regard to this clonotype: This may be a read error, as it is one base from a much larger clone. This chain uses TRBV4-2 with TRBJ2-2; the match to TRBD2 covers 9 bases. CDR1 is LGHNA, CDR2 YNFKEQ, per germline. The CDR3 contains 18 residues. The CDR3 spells CASSQRRGGATNTGEPFF. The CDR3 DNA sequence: TGTGCCAGCAGCCAAAGGCGCGGGGGGGCAACAAACACCGGGGAGCCGTTTTTT.

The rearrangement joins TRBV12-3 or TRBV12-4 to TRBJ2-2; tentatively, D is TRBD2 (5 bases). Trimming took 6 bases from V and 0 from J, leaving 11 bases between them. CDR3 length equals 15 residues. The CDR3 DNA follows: TGTGCCAGCAGCCGGACTCGAACGAACACCGGGGAGCTGTTTTTT. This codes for CASSRTRTNTGELFF.

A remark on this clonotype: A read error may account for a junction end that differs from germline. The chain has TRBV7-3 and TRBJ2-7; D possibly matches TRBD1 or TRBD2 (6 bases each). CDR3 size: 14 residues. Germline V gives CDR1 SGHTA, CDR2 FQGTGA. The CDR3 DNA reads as TGCGCCAGCAGCCAAGAACAGGGAGGAAACGAGCAGTACTTC. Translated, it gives CASSQEQGGNEQYF.

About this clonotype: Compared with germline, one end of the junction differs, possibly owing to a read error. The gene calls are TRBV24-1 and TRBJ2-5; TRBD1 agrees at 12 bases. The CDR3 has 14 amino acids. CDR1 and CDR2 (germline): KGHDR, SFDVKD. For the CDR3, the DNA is TGTGCCACCAGTCGGGGGACAGGGGGCGGGACCCAGAACTTC. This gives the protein CATSRGTGGGTQNF.

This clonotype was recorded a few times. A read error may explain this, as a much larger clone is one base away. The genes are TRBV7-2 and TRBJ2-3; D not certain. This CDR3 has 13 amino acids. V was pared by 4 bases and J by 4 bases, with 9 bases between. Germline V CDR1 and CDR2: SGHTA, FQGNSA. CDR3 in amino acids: CASSSASPDTQYF. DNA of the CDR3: TGTGCCAGCAGCTCGGCGAGCCCAGATACGCAGTATTTT.

The CDR3 here is CASSYRVMGEQFF. CDR3 coding DNA: TGTGCCAGCAGCTACAGGGTAATGGGGGAGCAGTTCTTC. The chain carries TRBV13 and TRBJ2-1; perhaps TRBD1 as D (6 bases). Trimming pared 4 bases from V and 10 bases from J, leaving 14 bases between. The CDR3 covers 13 residues. Germline CDR1 is PRHDT and CDR2 is FYEKMQ (reference sequence).

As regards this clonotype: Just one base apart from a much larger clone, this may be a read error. The CDR3 here is CASSSGQYGCTF. CDR3 nucleotides: TGTGCCAGCAGTTCGGGTCAGTATGGCTGCACCTTC. The chain links TRBV12-3 or TRBV12-4 to TRBJ1-2, with D unresolved. This CDR3 spans 12 amino acids.

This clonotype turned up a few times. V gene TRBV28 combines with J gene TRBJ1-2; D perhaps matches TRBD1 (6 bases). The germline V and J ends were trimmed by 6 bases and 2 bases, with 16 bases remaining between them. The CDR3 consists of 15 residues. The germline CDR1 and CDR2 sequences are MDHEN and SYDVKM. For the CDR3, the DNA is TGTGCCAGCAGATCTACAGGGTCTACAAACTATGGCTACACCTTC. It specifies CASRSTGSTNYGYTF.

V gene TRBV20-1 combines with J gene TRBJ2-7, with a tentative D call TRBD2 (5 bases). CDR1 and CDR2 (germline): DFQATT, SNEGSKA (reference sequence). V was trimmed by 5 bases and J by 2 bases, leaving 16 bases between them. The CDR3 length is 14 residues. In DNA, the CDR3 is TGCAGTGCTCTCCCACTTTCGGGGACCTACGAGCAGTACGTC. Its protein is CSALPLSGTYEQYV.